This T cell receptor (beta chain) was profiled in a study of cytomegalovirus exposure and HLA in healthy donors. Whole-study results and caveats: In an earlier analysis, about 87% or about 30%: the productive usage of most TCR beta V segments. Most CMV-associated TCR beta chains appeared HLA-restricted in a later analysis.

Turning to this clone: Its antigen remains unknown.

The PCR made use of 60 Vbeta and 13 Jbeta primers. The assay was immunoSEQ multiplex PCR, and TCRdb's table has in-frame clones only and misses some. Among 150,000 to 200,000 clones listed, over 75% were seen once. The clonotype originates from a woman in her 30s in good health and CMV-seronegative. Sequenced input: PBMCs.

The CDR3 DNA reads TGCGCCAGCAGCTTGGGGACACAGGGAAGTGGCTACACCTTC. Translating gives CASSLGTQGSGYTF. The chain is built from TRBV5-1 and TRBJ1-2; perhaps TRBD1 as D (6 bases). CDR3 length equals 14 residues. Germline V gene lookup returns CDR1 SGHRS and CDR2 YFSETQ. V was shortened by 0 bases and J by 7 bases, with 13 bases between the two germline ends.